One and the same sample provided the 32 T cell receptor beta chains below, sequenced in a study of early T cells in non-severe SARS-CoV-2 infection. TCRdb reanalysed the 5' RACE reads using MiXCR and keeps one entry per CDR3 protein. Of about 83,000 distinct CDR3 sequences listed, roughly 13% are singletons. The sequenced material came from whole blood. These receptors were collected from an adult who was a healthcare worker with PCR-confirmed SARS-CoV-2 infection or an uninfected control (not recorded which).

This clonotype was recorded a few times. This rearrangement joins TRBV29-1 to TRBJ2-7; possibly TRBD1 or TRBD2 for D (5 bases each). This CDR3 is built from 14 residues. Trimming shortened V by 3 bases and J by 2 bases, and 14 bases separated the two germline ends. Germline V gene lookup returns CDR1 SQVTM and CDR2 ANQGSEA. CDR3 coding DNA: TGCAGCGTTGAGGTAGGGACGGCGGCCTACGAGCAGTACTTC. This encodes CSVEVGTAAYEQYF.

This clonotype was detected many times. The CDR3 DNA reads as TGCAGTGCTAGAGGAGGGGGTGACAATCAGCCCCAGCATTTT. Amino acid sequence: CSARGGGDNQPQHF. V and J are TRBV20-1 and TRBJ1-5; weak D call: TRBD1 (6 bases). Germline lookup yields CDR1 DFQATT and CDR2 SNEGSKA (reference sequence). The CDR3 runs to 14 residues. Trimming cost V 1 base and J 3 bases, with 10 bases left between them.

The rearrangement uses TRBV2 and TRBJ1-6; D is unclear. Germline values: CDR1 SNHLY, CDR2 FYNNEI. The germline V and J ends were trimmed by 10 bases and 7 bases, with 11 bases remaining between them. This CDR3 is built from 12 residues. The CDR3 loop is CATRADNSPLHF. The CDR3 bases are TGTGCCACCCGGGCCGACAATTCACCCCTCCACTTT.

This clonotype was observed many times. This sequence joins TRBV19 and TRBJ1-2; D may be TRBD1 (5 bases). V lost 7 bases and J lost 6, with 18 bases in between. The CDR3 contains 14 residues. CDR1 and CDR2 from the germline V gene are LNHDA and SQIVND (reference sequence). The DNA for the CDR3 is TGTGCCAGTACCATGGTCCCGGGGGTGAATGGCTACACCTTC. It yields the protein CASTMVPGVNGYTF. The full variable domain, in which reference TRBV19 and TRBJ1-2 provide the parts outside the CDR3, is DGGITQSPKYLFRKEGQNVTLSCEQNLNHDAMYWYRQDPGQGLRLIYYSQIVNDFQKGDIAEGYSVSREKKESFPLTVTSAQKNPTAFYLCASTMVPGVNGYTFGSGTRLTVV.

This clonotype was picked up many times. J is TRBJ2-7 and V is TRBV11-2; a possible D gene is TRBD2 (5 bases). Germline values: CDR1 SGHAT, CDR2 FQNNGV. V lost 5 bases, J lost 1 base, and 21 bases lay in between. The CDR3 runs to 17 residues. The CDR3: CASSQLWASPASYEQYF. Written as DNA, the CDR3 is TGTGCCAGCAGCCAACTTTGGGCTAGCCCAGCATCCTACGAGCAGTACTTC.

The chain joins TRBV18 to TRBJ1-1, with TRBD1 matching 9 bases. V shed 6 bases and J 11 bases; nucleotides not matched to a gene: 16. CDR1 is KGHSH, CDR2 LQKENI, per germline. The CDR3 contains 15 residues. The CDR3 sequence: CASSPGPEPGTGAFF. DNA for the CDR3: TGTGCCAGCTCCCCCGGACCGGAGCCAGGGACAGGGGCTTTCTTT.

The V and J genes are TRBV10-3 and TRBJ2-1; TRBD2 matches 16 bases. After removal of 4 bases from V and 7 bases from J, the junction contained 7 bases not matched to a gene. This CDR3 is built from 17 residues. Germline CDR1 is ENHRY and CDR2 is SYGVKD. In DNA, the CDR3 is TGTGCCATCAGTGGACCTCCGGGACTAGCGGGGGGGAATGAGCAGTTCTTC. Translation: CAISGPPGLAGGNEQFF.

The table lists this clonotype with a few counts. This sequence joins TRBV6-1 and TRBJ1-5; D might be TRBD1 (5 bases). The CDR3 consists of 14 residues. The germline gives CDR1 MNHNS, CDR2 SASEGT. V lost 8 bases, J lost 6 bases, and 17 bases lay in between. CDR3: CASGAISGTQPQHF. The CDR3 coding sequence is TGTGCCAGCGGGGCGATATCAGGCACTCAGCCCCAGCATTTT.

The gene calls are TRBV20-1 and TRBJ1-3, with D uncertain. Trimming pared 5 bases from V and 0 bases from J, leaving 14 bases between. The CDR3 covers 15 residues. Germline lookup yields CDR1 DFQATT and CDR2 SNEGSKA (reference sequence). DNA of the CDR3: TGCAGTGCTGCCCCTTTGTCACCCTCTGGAAACACCATATATTTT. Amino acids: CSAAPLSPSGNTIYF.

This clonotype was observed many times. V and J are TRBV9 and TRBJ2-5; D may be TRBD2 (6 bases). In germline, CDR1 is SGDLS, CDR2 YYNGEE. V was shortened by 0 bases and J by 1 base, with 10 bases between the two germline ends. This CDR3 has 15 residues. The CDR3 DNA follows: TGTGCCAGCAGCGTAGCCCAGCGGGCCCAAGAGACCCAGTACTTC. Encoded protein: CASSVAQRAQETQYF. Together with reference TRBV9 and TRBJ2-5, the CDR3 gives the full variable domain: DSGVTQTPKHLITATGQRVTLRCSPRSGDLSVYWYQQSLDQGLQFLIQYYNGEERAKGNILERFSAQQFPDLHSELNLSSLELGDSALYFCASSVAQRAQETQYFGPGTRLLVL.

V usage is TRBV19 and J usage is TRBJ1-4, with D possibly TRBD1 on 6 matching bases. V gave up 5 bases and J gave up 5 bases, with 18 bases separating them. CDR1 LNHDA and CDR2 SQIVND come from the germline V gene (reference sequence). The CDR3 has 16 residues. CDR3 loop: CASSSPVWDINEKLFF. The CDR3 coding sequence is TGTGCCAGTAGTTCCCCTGTCTGGGACATAAATGAAAAACTGTTTTTT.

This clonotype was counted ten times or more. The genes are TRBV12-3 or TRBV12-4 and TRBJ1-2; D is ambiguous. This CDR3 contains 15 residues. V was shortened by 1 base and J by 4 bases, with 13 bases between the two germline ends. CDR3 in amino acids: CASSLERGRPYGYTF. CDR3 DNA: TGTGCCAGCAGTTTAGAGCGTGGGAGGCCCTATGGCTACACCTTC.

The chain employs TRBV12-3 or TRBV12-4 and TRBJ1-6, with unresolved D. This CDR3 has 15 residues. V was clipped by 3 bases and J by 7 bases, with 13 bases between them. The CDR3 DNA follows: TGTGCCAGCAGTTTGAGTCCCGGACCCAATTCACCCCTCCACTTT. Protein product: CASSLSPGPNSPLHF.

The J gene is TRBJ2-1, the V gene TRBV20-1; 11 bases align to TRBD2. J gave up 6 bases and V 5 bases, and 6 bases lay outside the gene matches. The CDR3 length is 14 residues. CDR1 DFQATT and CDR2 SNEGSKA come from the germline V gene (reference sequence). CDR3 in amino acids: CSALAGGPVNEQFF. CDR3 in DNA: TGCAGTGCTTTAGCGGGGGGGCCGGTCAATGAGCAGTTCTTC.

V gene TRBV6-4 combines with J gene TRBJ1-1, with a tentative D call TRBD1 (5 bases). Germline assignment: CDR1 MRHNA and CDR2 SNTAGT. The CDR3 has 15 amino acids. V was trimmed by 6 bases and J by 0 bases, leaving 14 bases between them. CDR3 sequence (DNA): TGTGCCAGCAGGAGGGACGGCGATATGAACACTGAAGCTTTCTTT. Translated, it gives CASRRDGDMNTEAFF.

This chain joins TRBV18 and TRBJ2-7; 9 nucleotides agree with TRBD1. Germline V lookup: CDR1 KGHSH, CDR2 LQKENI. Unmatched junction bases numbered 8, after V lost 6 bases and J lost 2 bases. This CDR3 has 15 amino acids. The CDR3 DNA sequence: TGTGCCAGCTCGCACCCGGGACAGGGCGCCTACGAGCAGTACTTC. Protein sequence: CASSHPGQGAYEQYF.

This clonotype was found many times. The chain couples TRBV12-3 or TRBV12-4 to TRBJ2-1; weak D call: TRBD1 (6 bases). This CDR3 has 15 residues. V dropped 1 base and J dropped 8 bases, with 15 bases sitting between them. CDR3 sequence reads: CASSLGGTRHDEQFF. The CDR3 DNA is TGTGCCAGCAGTTTAGGGGGGACAAGGCATGATGAGCAGTTCTTC.

This clonotype was recorded many times. This chain links TRBV6-1 with TRBJ2-7, with TRBD1 identical over 7 bases. Trimming took 6 bases from V and 4 from J; bases not matched to a gene: 9. The germline gives CDR1 MNHNS, CDR2 SASEGT. This CDR3 comprises 14 residues. In nucleotides, the CDR3 is TGTGCCAGCAGCCTCGACAGGGTAAGGTACGAGCAGTACTTC. Translation gives CASSLDRVRYEQYF.

This clonotype has just a few counts. The chain has TRBV11-1 and TRBJ1-1; 7 bases agree with TRBD1. The CDR3 has 17 residues. Unmatched junction bases numbered 11, after V lost 4 bases and J lost 0 bases. Germline CDR1 is SGHAT and CDR2 is FQDESV (reference sequence). The CDR3 spells CASSSLRLQGMNTEAFF. CDR3 nucleotide sequence: TGTGCCAGCAGCTCCCTCCGACTACAGGGGATGAACACTGAAGCTTTCTTT.

This rearrangement joins TRBV5-6 to TRBJ2-7; the D is unclear. There are 14 residues in the CDR3. Trimming cost V 0 bases and J 4 bases, with 11 bases left between them. Germline CDR1 reads SGHDT; CDR2 reads YYEEEE. The CDR3 nucleotides read TGTGCCAGCAGCTTGGGCGGTGATTTTTACGAGCAGTACTTC. Translation: CASSLGGDFYEQYF.

CDR3 loop: CSAYRRGGSTGELFF. CDR3 bases: TGCAGTGCTTATCGGCGGGGGGGCAGCACCGGGGAGCTGTTTTTT. The chain employs TRBV20-1 and TRBJ2-2; 9 nucleotides line up with TRBD2. This CDR3 has 15 amino acids. From germline, CDR1 is DFQATT and CDR2 SNEGSKA (reference sequence). Trimming at V came to 5 bases and at J to 4 bases, leaving 8 bases not matched to a gene.

V usage is TRBV5-6 and J usage is TRBJ1-1; the D gene is possibly TRBD1 (5 bases). Germline values: CDR1 SGHDT, CDR2 YYEEEE. The CDR3 runs 14 residues. Trimming removed 4 bases at V and 1 base at J, with 11 bases between. The CDR3 bases are TGTGCCAGCAGCGAAGAGGGGAAGAACACTGAAGCTTTCTTT. Residues: CASSEEGKNTEAFF. Variable domain in full (rest from reference TRBV5-6 and TRBJ1-1): DAGVTQSPTHLIKTRGQQVTLRCSPKSGHDTVSWYQQALGQGPQFIFQYYEEEERQRGNFPDRFSGHQFPNYSSELNVNALLLGDSALYLCASSEEGKNTEAFFGQGTRLTVV.

CDR3 in DNA: TGTGCCAGCAGTGTGTGGACAGGGGGTGGAAAAGATACGCAGTATTTT. It is translated as CASSVWTGGGKDTQYF. The chain is built from TRBV6-1 and TRBJ2-3; TRBD1 aligns across 10 bases. Germline values: CDR1 MNHNS, CDR2 SASEGT. J was trimmed by 5 bases and V by 4 bases; bases with no gene match: 9. The CDR3 consists of 16 residues.

This clonotype was seen more than once but under ten times. The chain carries TRBV20-1 and TRBJ1-6; D is perhaps TRBD1 (5 bases). CDR3 length equals 15 residues. V lost 3 bases to trimming and J lost 5 bases, with 14 bases between them. Per the germline V gene, CDR1 is DFQATT and CDR2 is SNEGSKA (reference sequence). The CDR3 sequence: CSASAVRGDNSPLHF. The CDR3 DNA reads as TGCAGTGCTAGTGCCGTAAGAGGGGATAATTCACCCCTCCACTTT.

This clonotype was observed many times. This rearrangement joins TRBV5-1 to TRBJ2-6; 9 bases match TRBD1. The V gene end was trimmed by 3 bases and the J gene end by 4 bases; junction bases not matched to a gene: 8. Germline values: CDR1 SGHRS, CDR2 YFSETQ. The CDR3 extends over 17 amino acids. CDR3 residues: CASSSGQGNAGANVLTF. In DNA form, the CDR3 reads TGCGCCAGCAGCTCTGGACAGGGGAATGCAGGGGCCAACGTCCTGACTTTC.

Only a few counts were recorded for this clonotype. V and J are TRBV29-1 and TRBJ2-5, with D maybe TRBD2 (6 bases). V lost 4 bases to trimming and J lost 4 bases, with 13 bases between them. CDR3 length: 13 amino acids. Germline V CDR1 and CDR2: SQVTM, ANQGSEA. CDR3 nucleotide sequence: TGCAGCGTTGTGGGGGGTCGGACAGAGACCCAGTACTTC. Amino acids: CSVVGGRTETQYF.

This clonotype was seen ten or more times. J is TRBJ2-3 and V is TRBV9, with D possibly TRBD2 on 5 matching bases. Germline lookup yields CDR1 SGDLS and CDR2 YYNGEE. V was clipped by 2 bases and J by 0 bases, with 16 bases between them. This CDR3 has 17 amino acids. CDR3 amino acids: CASSVSHRPGSTDTQYF. The CDR3 DNA follows: TGTGCCAGCAGCGTCTCCCATAGACCGGGGAGCACAGATACGCAGTATTTT.

This clonotype was seen at least ten times. The rearrangement uses TRBV29-1 and TRBJ1-2, with 7 nucleotides matching TRBD1. V dropped 4 bases and J dropped 3; count of bases not matched to a gene: 11. Germline CDR1 is SQVTM and CDR2 is ANQGSEA. This CDR3 region has 15 residues. In DNA, the CDR3 is TGCAGCGTTGGGGACAGAAAATCGTCCTACTATGGCTACACCTTC. This codes for CSVGDRKSSYYGYTF. The whole variable domain, filled in from reference TRBV29-1 and TRBJ1-2, reads SAVISQKPSRDICQRGTSLTIQCQVDSQVTMMFWYRQQPGQSLTLIATANQGSEATYESGFVIDKFPISRPNLTFSTLTVSNMSPEDSSIYLCSVGDRKSSYYGYTFGSGTRLTVV.

This clonotype was detected many times. The V and J genes are TRBV20-1 and TRBJ2-3; 10 nucleotides match TRBD2. The V and J ends lost 3 bases and 2 bases, in that order; junction bases with no gene match: 5. The CDR3 has 15 residues. CDR1 is DFQATT and CDR2 is SNEGSKA in the germline V gene (reference sequence). CDR3 residues: CSASGLAVVTDTQYF. CDR3 DNA: TGCAGTGCTAGCGGACTAGCGGTGGTCACAGATACGCAGTATTTT.

This rearrangement joins TRBV7-9 to TRBJ1-5, with D possibly being TRBD1 (6 bases). In germline, CDR1 is SEHNR, CDR2 FQNEAQ (reference sequence). The CDR3 is made up of 14 amino acids. V was trimmed by 8 bases and J by 5 bases, leaving 16 bases between them. The CDR3 sequence: CASASHRDHQPQHF. The DNA of the CDR3 is TGTGCCAGCGCCTCACACAGGGACCATCAGCCCCAGCATTTT.

About this clonotype: One end of the junction is discordant with germline, which a read error may explain. The J gene is TRBJ2-1, the V gene TRBV7-3; 8 positions agree with TRBD2. From germline, CDR1 is SGHTA and CDR2 FQGTGA. There are 14 residues in the CDR3. The CDR3 DNA follows: TGTGCCAGCAGCTTAATGGCGGGGGGCAATGAGGAGTTCTTC. It is translated as CASSLMAGGNEEFF.

This chain uses TRBV7-9 with TRBJ2-7; D might be TRBD1 or TRBD2, each matching 5 bases. This CDR3 contains 11 residues. Germline CDR1 reads SEHNR; CDR2 reads FQNEAQ (reference sequence). Trimming removed 4 bases at V and 7 bases at J, with 8 bases between. CDR3 in amino acids: CASSSEGEQYF. The CDR3 DNA follows: TGTGCCAGCAGCTCCGAGGGGGAGCAGTACTTC.